One sample yielded the 25 T cell receptor beta chains listed below, sequenced in a study of response to subunit inactivated influenza vaccine. TCRdb processed the RT-PCR reads anew with MiXCR; each CDR3 protein has one entry. Of about 520,000 distinct CDR3 sequences detected, over 25% appear once; the ten largest clones hold approximately 2%. The sequenced sample was CD4+ T cells sorted from PBMCs, obtained roughly 5 days after vaccination. These receptor sequences come from a man aged 50 to 59 who received an inactivated influenza vaccine.

This clonotype was picked up a small number of times. The chain joins TRBV25-1 to TRBJ2-7, with 7 bases matching TRBD1. CDR3 length: 15 residues. Germline CDR1 is MGHDK and CDR2 is SYGVNS. V lost 1 base to trimming and J lost 4 bases; unmatched junction nucleotides: 7. The CDR3 region is CASSEFLGGFYEQYF. The CDR3 bases are TGTGCCAGCAGTGAATTTTTAGGGGGCTTTTACGAGCAGTACTTC.

This clonotype has more than one count but fewer than ten. The chain recombines TRBV9 with TRBJ1-2, with D maybe TRBD1 (5 bases). From germline, CDR1 is SGDLS and CDR2 YYNGEE. V lost 0 bases, J lost 4 bases, and 10 bases lay in between. CDR3 size: 14 residues. The CDR3 nucleotides are TGTGCCAGCAGCGTAGAAGGGGCCGGCTATGGCTACACCTTC. It encodes CASSVEGAGYGYTF.

A few counts support this clonotype. V and J are TRBV6-2 or TRBV6-3 and TRBJ2-7; no definite D call. The germline V and J ends were trimmed by 6 bases and 3 bases, with 18 bases remaining between them. The germline V gene has CDR1 MNHEY and CDR2 SVGEGT. The CDR3 totals 15 residues. The CDR3 region is CASSYLVRTFYEQYF. The CDR3 region has the DNA TGTGCCAGCAGCTACCTGGTCCGGACCTTCTACGAGCAGTACTTC.

This sequence joins TRBV3-1 and TRBJ2-5; a possible D gene is TRBD2 (5 bases). The germline gives CDR1 LGHDT, CDR2 YNNKEL (reference sequence). The V end was cut by 1 base, the J end by 5 bases, with 8 bases between. The CDR3 covers 13 residues. The CDR3 DNA is TGTGCCAGCAGCCAAGTCAAGCGGGAGACCCAGTACTTC. Residues: CASSQVKRETQYF.

Turning to this clonotype: A read error may be the cause here, since a much bigger clone is one base away. V is TRBV6-1 and J is TRBJ2-7; either TRBD1 or TRBD2 may supply D (5 bases each). V lost 8 bases and J 3 bases, leaving 11 bases between the germline ends. CDR3 length: 12 amino acids. The V gene's germline CDR1 is MNHNS and CDR2 SASEGT. The CDR3 coding sequence is TGTGCCAGCGGCAGGGACCTCTACGAGCAGTACTTC. Translated, it gives CASGRDLYEQYF.

The chain employs TRBV5-1 and TRBJ2-1; D may correspond to TRBD1 or TRBD2 (7 bases each). The CDR3 length is 15 residues. V lost 4 bases and J 7 bases, leaving 18 bases between the germline ends. The V gene's germline CDR1 is SGHRS and CDR2 YFSETQ. CDR3 residues: CASSRGGQQTNEQFF. Written as DNA, the CDR3 is TGCGCCAGCAGCAGGGGGGGACAGCAAACTAATGAGCAGTTCTTC.

V gene TRBV7-2 combines with J gene TRBJ2-3, with 7 bases fitting TRBD1. Per germline, CDR1 SGHTA and CDR2 FQGNSA. The V and J ends lost 5 bases and 5 bases, in that order; junction bases with no gene match: 16. CDR3 size: 17 residues. The CDR3 protein is CASSRLANSGGRDTQYF. The DNA of the CDR3 is TGTGCCAGCAGCCGCCTCGCCAATTCAGGGGGTCGAGATACGCAGTATTTT.

This clonotype was seen a few times. The J gene is TRBJ2-7, the V gene TRBV10-3, with TRBD1 matching 8 bases. Germline V gene sequence: CDR1 ENHRY, CDR2 SYGVKD. Trimming removed 10 bases from V and 2 bases from J; junction bases left unmatched: 7. The CDR3 runs 13 residues. CDR3 loop: CATVDRATYEQYF. The CDR3, as DNA: TGTGCCACCGTGGACAGGGCGACCTACGAGCAGTACTTC.

The rearrangement uses TRBV3-1 and TRBJ2-7; 7 bases match TRBD2. This CDR3 comprises 16 residues. CDR1 is LGHDT and CDR2 is YNNKEL in the germline V gene (reference sequence). Trimming cost V 5 bases and J 2 bases; bases outside gene matches: 12. The CDR3 spells CASSYRLAGQTYEQYF. CDR3 nucleotide sequence: TGTGCCAGCAGCTACCGACTAGCCGGCCAAACCTACGAGCAGTACTTC.

This clonotype was seen a few times. J is TRBJ2-1 and V is TRBV24-1, with TRBD1 identical over 7 bases. The CDR3 totals 18 residues. Germline CDR1 is KGHDR and CDR2 is SFDVKD. Trimming took 3 bases from V and 4 from J; bases not matched to a gene: 14. The CDR3 region is CATSDPTSTGPIYNEQFF. CDR3 coding DNA: TGTGCCACCAGTGATCCGACCTCGACAGGGCCGATTTACAATGAGCAGTTCTTC.

This chain joins TRBV28 and TRBJ1-5; 10 nucleotides align to TRBD1. V was pared by 1 base and J by 2 bases, with 2 bases of the junction left unmatched. Germline-derived CDR1 and CDR2 are MDHEN and SYDVKM. The CDR3 spans 16 residues. CDR3: CASSLSGTGGNQPQHF. The CDR3 bases are TGTGCCAGCAGTTTATCTGGGACAGGGGGCAATCAGCCCCAGCATTTT.

The chain has TRBV20-1 and TRBJ2-5; TRBD1 aligns across 8 bases. CDR3 length: 11 residues. The ends lost 5 bases at V and 5 bases at J; junction bases unmatched: 1. The germline V gene encodes CDR1 DFQATT and CDR2 SNEGSKA (reference sequence). In nucleotides, the CDR3 is TGCAGTGCTGACAGGGGTGAGACCCAGTACTTC. Its protein product is CSADRGETQYF.

The rearrangement links TRBV7-2 to TRBJ2-2, with a possible D match to TRBD1 (6 bases). Germline-derived CDR1 and CDR2 are SGHTA and FQGNSA. The V gene lost 5 bases and the J gene lost 8 bases, with 15 bases spanning the gap. The CDR3 contains 14 residues. The CDR3 nucleotides read TGTGCCAGCAGCGCGGACAGACTCCTGGGGGAGCTGTTTTTT. The encoded protein is CASSADRLLGELFF.

This clonotype was seen more than once but under ten times. J is TRBJ2-3 and V is TRBV20-1; 11 nucleotides match TRBD1. Unmatched junction bases numbered 3, after V lost 2 bases and J lost 2 bases. The CDR3 has 15 residues. From germline, CDR1 is DFQATT and CDR2 SNEGSKA (reference sequence). Here the CDR3 reads CSARTGQGVTDTQYF. CDR3 DNA sequence: TGCAGTGCTAGAACGGGACAGGGGGTCACAGATACGCAGTATTTT.

This clonotype came up a few times. The chain links TRBV30 to TRBJ2-5, with D perhaps TRBD1 or TRBD2 (5 bases each). Germline CDR1 is GTSNPN and CDR2 is SVGIG (reference sequence). CDR3 length equals 13 residues. The ends were cut back, 7 bases at V and 1 base at J, with 13 bases in the middle. The CDR3 sequence is CAFSSGLQETQYF. For the CDR3, the DNA is TGTGCCTTCTCGTCGGGGCTCCAAGAGACCCAGTACTTC.

This clonotype has more than one count but fewer than ten. The chain's CDR3 is CSALPRHQETQYF. In DNA, the CDR3 is TGCAGTGCTCTCCCGAGGCACCAAGAGACCCAGTACTTC. This chain connects TRBV20-1 to TRBJ2-5; D gene ambiguous. This CDR3 has 13 residues. Trimming took 5 bases from V and 0 from J, leaving 10 bases between them. Germline V CDR1 and CDR2: DFQATT, SNEGSKA (reference sequence).

This clonotype has a handful of counts. The rearrangement links TRBV7-2 to TRBJ2-3; 14 nucleotides line up with TRBD2. This CDR3 comprises 17 residues. In germline, CDR1 is SGHTA, CDR2 FQGNSA. Germline trimming cut 7 bases from V and 2 bases from J; bases unmatched to any gene: 8. CDR3 sequence: CASNTRTSGRNTDTQYF. In DNA form, the CDR3 reads TGTGCCAGCAACACACGGACTAGCGGGAGGAACACAGATACGCAGTATTTT.

This clonotype was counted a few times. The rearrangement joins TRBV20-1 to TRBJ2-7; D assignment may be TRBD1 or TRBD2 (5 bases each). Germline values: CDR1 DFQATT, CDR2 SNEGSKA (reference sequence). The CDR3 sequence is 13 residues long. The V and J ends lost 4 bases and 5 bases respectively, with 15 bases between them. The chain's CDR3 is CSANWDAANEQYF. CDR3 sequence (DNA): TGCAGTGCTAACTGGGACGCCGCTAACGAGCAGTACTTC.

The V call is TRBV7-9, the J call TRBJ2-5, with 8 bases identical to TRBD2. V lost 5 bases and J lost 6; bases outside the gene matches: 14. The CDR3 is 16 residues long. Germline values: CDR1 SEHNR, CDR2 FQNEAQ (reference sequence). The CDR3 bases are TGTGCCAGCAGCCCCGGGGGCCCGGGGGGGGCGAAGACCCAGTACTTC. Residues: CASSPGGPGGAKTQYF.

This clonotype has more than one count but fewer than ten. The chain carries TRBV6-2 or TRBV6-3 and TRBJ2-5, with D unclear. This CDR3 has 14 amino acids. Germline V CDR1 and CDR2: MNHEY, SVGEGT. The V end was cut by 7 bases, the J end by 4 bases, with 16 bases between. CDR3 coding DNA: TGTGCCAGCAAGACTCCTAGGGCCGGAGAGACCCAGTACTTC. This sequence encodes CASKTPRAGETQYF.

This clonotype occurred a few times. The chain carries TRBV20-1 and TRBJ2-1, with 11 bases aligning to TRBD2. With 0 bases clipped from V and 0 bases from J, the junction kept 7 bases outside the gene matches. CDR1 DFQATT and CDR2 SNEGSKA come from the germline V gene (reference sequence). The CDR3 has 18 residues. CDR3 protein: CSARDPSGGSTSYNEQFF. The CDR3 DNA sequence: TGCAGTGCTAGAGATCCTAGCGGGGGGTCGACCTCCTACAATGAGCAGTTCTTC.

The chain couples TRBV7-3 to TRBJ2-3; either TRBD1 or TRBD2 may fit D (5 bases each). The CDR3 runs 15 residues. V lost 5 bases to trimming and J lost 0 bases, with 12 bases between them. Per germline, CDR1 SGHTA and CDR2 FQGTGA. CDR3 DNA sequence: TGTGCCAGCAGCCCCACAGGACTGAGCACAGATACGCAGTATTTT. As protein: CASSPTGLSTDTQYF.

J is TRBJ2-3 and V is TRBV4-2; 9 bases fit TRBD2. This CDR3 spans 18 amino acids. V gave up 0 bases and J gave up 0 bases; unmatched junction bases: 7. CDR1 is LGHNA, CDR2 YNFKEQ, per germline. The CDR3 DNA sequence: TGTGCCAGCAGCCAAGAGCGGTGGCGGGGGGGGAGCACAGATACGCAGTATTTT. Its protein is CASSQERWRGGSTDTQYF.

As to this clonotype: The final CDR3 position lacks the conserved phenylalanine or tryptophan, pointing to a likely read error. This chain connects TRBV5-1 to TRBJ2-1; D perhaps matches TRBD2 (10 bases). V lost 0 bases to trimming and J lost 0 bases, with 22 bases between them. The CDR3 consists of 20 residues. The germline V gene encodes CDR1 SGHRS and CDR2 YFSETQ. CDR3 nucleotide sequence: TGCGCCAGCAGCTTGGACAGGGGGCTAGCGGGAGTCGCCTCCTACAATGAGCAGTTCTCC. The encoded protein is CASSLDRGLAGVASYNEQFS.

This clonotype turned up a few times. The gene calls are TRBV7-3 and TRBJ2-2, with D hard to call. Trimming took off 5 bases at V and 0 bases at J, with 10 bases between the two ends. The germline gives CDR1 SGHTA, CDR2 FQGTGA. The CDR3 length is 15 residues. The DNA of the CDR3 is TGTGCCAGCAGCCGACAAACCGCGAACACCGGGGAGCTGTTTTTT. Its protein product is CASSRQTANTGELFF.